The 7 T cell receptor beta chains below come from one sample, sequenced in a study of early T cells in non-severe SARS-CoV-2 infection. TCRdb passed the 5' RACE reads through MiXCR, listing each CDR3 protein once. Counted here are roughly 100,000 distinct CDR3 sequences, less than 15% occurring once; the ten biggest clones make up 6% to 7.5%. Sequencing was performed on whole blood. The source of these receptors is an adult who was a healthcare worker with PCR-confirmed SARS-CoV-2 infection or an uninfected control (not recorded which).

V gene TRBV5-4 combines with J gene TRBJ2-7; 8 bases fit TRBD1. The CDR3 consists of 13 residues. Germline loops: CDR1 SGHNT, CDR2 YYREEE (reference sequence). Germline trimming cut 4 bases from V and 7 bases from J; bases unmatched to any gene: 7. Here the CDR3 reads CASSVDRDREQYF. The CDR3 DNA reads TGTGCCAGCAGCGTGGACAGGGACAGGGAGCAGTACTTC.

The sample holds a few counts of this clonotype. The genes are TRBV5-1 and TRBJ2-7; D gene unclear. Germline V gives CDR1 SGHRS, CDR2 YFSETQ. This CDR3 is built from 13 residues. Trimming pared 7 bases from V and 3 bases from J, leaving 14 bases between. The CDR3, as DNA: TGCGCCAGCTCGACCGGGCCGGGCTACGAGCAGTACTTC. It is translated as CASSTGPGYEQYF. Full variable domain (remainder filled in from reference TRBV5-1 and TRBJ2-7): KAGVTQTPRYLIKTRGQQVTLSCSPISGHRSVSWYQQTPGQGLQFLFEYFSETQRNKGNFPGRFSGRQFSNSRSEMNVSTLELGDSALYLCASSTGPGYEQYFGPGTRLTVT.

In this sample, this clonotype turned up a few times. J is TRBJ2-7 and V is TRBV30; D is uncertain. V lost 2 bases and J lost 5, with 10 bases in between. The CDR3 sequence is 12 residues long. The V gene's germline CDR1 is GTSNPN and CDR2 SVGIG (reference sequence). The CDR3 DNA sequence: TGTGCCTGGAGTCCCCGTGGCCACGAGCAGTACTTC. Its translation is CAWSPRGHEQYF.

This clonotype was seen ten or more times. The chain employs TRBV7-9 and TRBJ2-7; D remains unclear. The V gene lost 7 bases and the J gene lost 3 bases, with 13 bases spanning the gap. Germline V lookup: CDR1 SEHNR, CDR2 FQNEAQ (reference sequence). The CDR3 runs to 13 residues. CDR3 sequence: CASNRDGYYEQYF. As DNA, the CDR3 is TGTGCCAGCAACCGAGACGGATACTACGAGCAGTACTTC.

This clonotype was observed a few times. The V and J genes are TRBV30 and TRBJ2-3; D is unresolved. Between the trimmed V and J ends, which lost 4 bases and 4 bases, there was a span of 9 bases. Germline lookup yields CDR1 GTSNPN and CDR2 SVGIG (reference sequence). The CDR3 contains 12 residues. The DNA of the CDR3 is TGTGCCTGGATATCGCCCTCAGATACGCAGTATTTT. Amino acids: CAWISPSDTQYF.

This clonotype was observed at least ten times. An end of the junction does not agree with germline; a read error may underlie this. This chain links TRBV6-6 with TRBJ2-7; the match to TRBD1 covers 8 bases. This CDR3 is built from 15 residues. Germline CDR1 is MNHNY and CDR2 is SVGAGI (reference sequence). The CDR3 bases are TGTGCCAGCAGTCTTAGGCCGGGACAGGCGCCGTTGGGTGACTTC. The encoded protein is CASSLRPGQAPLGDF.

This clonotype appeared many times. The gene calls are TRBV11-2 and TRBJ1-6, with D tentatively TRBD1 (5 bases). This CDR3 contains 16 residues. The V end was cut by 5 bases, the J end by 3 bases, with 14 bases between. Per the germline V gene, CDR1 is SGHAT and CDR2 is FQNNGV. The CDR3 protein is CASSVLGAGYNSPLHF. As DNA, the CDR3 is TGTGCCAGCAGCGTACTCGGGGCTGGCTATAATTCACCCCTCCACTTT.